This entry concerns a single T cell receptor beta chain. This CDR3 contains 14 residues. V lost 0 bases and J lost 4, with 10 bases in between. Germline CDR1 is SGDLS and CDR2 is YYNGEE. The sample belongs to a study of T cells in tuberculosis. The protocol was immunoSEQ multiplex PCR, while the TCRdb copy is restricted to in-frame clones and leaves out a portion. This sample has about 23,000 clones; roughly 96% occur once, and the top ten carry about 9.8%. The sequenced sample was PBMCs. This sequence joins TRBV9 and TRBJ1-2; unclear D gene. This TCR derives from a donor aged 10 to 29 with latent tuberculosis or without tuberculosis infection. The CDR3 loop is CASSVGGFSYGYTF. The CDR3 nucleotides are TGTGCCAGCAGCGTAGGAGGTTTTAGCTATGGCTACACCTTC.